This TCR beta chain comes out of a study of shared clonotypes between healthy human individuals. Whole-study results and caveats: Memory subsets generally showed smaller estimated richness than naive subsets did. Generation probabilities of non-shared clonotypes were lower (relative to those shared by all four donors).

Sequencing used immunoSEQ multiplex PCR; TCRdb keeps in-frame clones, though not all of them. The sample lists 2 million to 2.5 million clones, 85% to 95% occurring once. Of note for this clone: Antigen: not known.

The sequence came from a man aged 18 to 29 in good health. Some clones in this sample may be carry-over from other donors' samples. Sequences were obtained from naive CD4+ T cells from PBMCs. Subset denoted: CD45RA+ positively selected.

In nucleotides, the CDR3 is TGCGCCAGCAGCCCTGAGGGGGGACCGAGCTCCTACAATGAGCAGTTCTTC. This gives the protein CASSPEGGPSSYNEQFF. The rearrangement uses TRBV5-1 and TRBJ2-1; the D call may be TRBD1 or TRBD2 (6 bases each). Germline V gene sequence: CDR1 SGHRS, CDR2 YFSETQ. Deletions cut 4 bases from V and 0 bases from J, with 17 bases between. The CDR3 has 17 residues.